Below, 14 T cell receptor beta chains from the same sample are listed, as sequenced in a study of radiation and T cells in renal cell carcinoma. Specified treatment: 15 Gy SBRT to primary tumor, nephrectomy 4 weeks later. TCRdb keeps only in-frame clones here, not all; method: immunoSEQ multiplex PCR. The sample holds around 16,000 clones, 64% seen once. The sample in question was tumor tissue, obtained from a patient whose treatment included radiotherapy and nephrectomy. The receptors come from a woman aged 70-85 years with renal cell carcinoma.

The V call is TRBV5-4, the J call TRBJ2-1; D is unclear. The CDR3 loop spans 12 amino acids. V gave up 4 bases and J gave up 7 bases, with 9 bases separating them. Looked up from germline, CDR1 is SGHNT and CDR2 is YYREEE (reference sequence). CDR3 amino acids: CASSPVANEQFF. The DNA of the CDR3 is TGTGCCAGCAGCCCGGTGGCGAATGAGCAGTTCTTC.

This chain joins TRBV5-6 and TRBJ2-7; TRBD1 aligns across 8 bases. The CDR3 is 14 amino acids. Germline V gene sequence: CDR1 SGHDT, CDR2 YYEEEE. V gave up 2 bases and J gave up 2 bases; unmatched junction bases: 3. The CDR3 coding sequence is TGTGCCAGCAGCTTCAACAGGGGGACCTACGAGCAGTACTTC. It is translated as CASSFNRGTYEQYF.

The V gene is TRBV5-1, the J gene TRBJ1-4; 9 positions match TRBD1. Unmatched junction bases numbered 8, after V lost 0 bases and J lost 8 bases. Germline V gene lookup returns CDR1 SGHRS and CDR2 YFSETQ. The CDR3 loop spans 16 amino acids. The CDR3 region is CASSLVTGGSGEKLFF. In DNA form, the CDR3 reads TGCGCCAGCAGCTTGGTTACAGGGGGCTCTGGCGAAAAACTGTTTTTT. The variable domain in full, completed from reference TRBV5-1 and TRBJ1-4, reads KAGVTQTPRYLIKTRGQQVTLSCSPISGHRSVSWYQQTPGQGLQFLFEYFSETQRNKGNFPGRFSGRQFSNSRSEMNVSTLELGDSALYLCASSLVTGGSGEKLFFGSGTQLSVL.

The chain employs TRBV5-1 and TRBJ1-4; possibly TRBD1 for D (5 bases). The CDR3 length is 15 residues. Germline V lookup: CDR1 SGHRS, CDR2 YFSETQ. V was trimmed by 0 bases and J by 0 bases, leaving 6 bases between them. The DNA of the CDR3 is TGCGCCAGCAGCTTGGAGGGGTCAACTAATGAAAAACTGTTTTTT. Its protein product is CASSLEGSTNEKLFF.

The gene calls are TRBV23-1 and TRBJ1-5; D perhaps matches TRBD1 (6 bases). TRBV23-1 has ORF status, its function being uncertain. V lost 2 bases and J lost 7, with 12 bases in between. The CDR3 sequence is 14 residues long. The CDR3 DNA sequence: TGCGCCAGCAGTCAACTCCAGGGGAGGCAGCCCCAGCATTTT. Translated, it gives CASSQLQGRQPQHF.

This chain connects TRBV14 to TRBJ2-1, with 7 bases matching TRBD2. V shed 4 bases and J 2 bases; nucleotides not matched to a gene: 8. This CDR3 region has 16 residues. Germline V gene sequence: CDR1 SGHDN, CDR2 FVKESK. The DNA for the CDR3 is TGTGCCAGCAGCCCGCTCTCTAGCGGAGCCTACAATGAGCAGTTCTTC. Its protein is CASSPLSSGAYNEQFF.

A few counts support this clone. The V gene is TRBV6-6, the J gene TRBJ1-2, with 8 bases matching TRBD1. The germline V gene has CDR1 MNHNY and CDR2 SVGAGI (reference sequence). The CDR3 is 14 residues long. Unmatched junction bases numbered 5, after V lost 5 bases and J lost 3 bases. CDR3 region: CASSPTGGDYGYTF. DNA for the CDR3: TGTGCCAGCAGTCCTACAGGGGGTGACTATGGCTACACCTTC.

The chain has TRBV28 and TRBJ1-2; D is perhaps TRBD1 (5 bases). The CDR3 has 14 amino acids. The ends were cut back, 5 bases at V and 4 bases at J, with 14 bases in the middle. Germline CDR1 MDHEN, CDR2 SYDVKM. The CDR3 DNA reads TGTGCCAGCAGTGTAGACAGAGTTTCCTATGGCTACACCTTC. It translates to CASSVDRVSYGYTF.

In this sample, this clone turned up once. The chain recombines TRBV18 with TRBJ2-2; 7 nucleotides align to TRBD1. With 3 bases clipped from V and 7 bases from J, the junction kept 8 bases outside the gene matches. Germline lookup yields CDR1 KGHSH and CDR2 LQKENI. CDR3 length: 15 residues. CDR3 nucleotide sequence: TGTGCCAGCTCACCGAGGGACAGCGGCGTCGGGGAGCTGTTTTTT. Protein: CASSPRDSGVGELFF.

This chain links TRBV18 with TRBJ2-7; 9 nucleotides align to TRBD2. J lost 0 bases, V lost 8 bases, and 2 bases had no gene match. Germline CDR1 reads KGHSH; CDR2 reads LQKENI. There are 13 residues in the CDR3. CDR3 residues: CASISGSSYEQYF. CDR3 coding DNA: TGTGCCAGCATTAGCGGGAGCTCCTACGAGCAGTACTTC.

The chain joins TRBV19 to TRBJ2-1; TRBD2 matches at 8 bases. The V segment lost 5 bases and the J segment 11 bases; nucleotides outside the gene matches: 5. Germline CDR1 is LNHDA and CDR2 is SQIVND (reference sequence). The CDR3 is 12 residues long. CDR3 bases: TGTGCCAGTAGTTCCGGGGGGGGTAAGCAGTTCTTC. Translated, it gives CASSSGGGKQFF.

This rearrangement joins TRBV27 to TRBJ2-5; perhaps D is TRBD1 or TRBD2 (7 bases each). The CDR3 covers 16 residues. The V end was cut by 2 bases, the J end by 1 base, with 14 bases between. The V gene's germline CDR1 is MNHEY and CDR2 SMNVEV (reference sequence). CDR3 loop: CASSLHREGAQETQYF. The CDR3 bases are TGTGCCAGCAGTTTACACAGGGAGGGGGCCCAAGAGACCCAGTACTTC.

This chain connects TRBV7-2 to TRBJ2-1; weak D call: TRBD2 (5 bases). V was shortened by 6 bases and J by 13 bases, with 13 bases between the two germline ends. The CDR3 totals 11 residues. Germline CDR1 reads SGHTA; CDR2 reads FQGNSA. CDR3 loop: CASSHSVNQFF. In DNA, the CDR3 is TGTGCCAGCAGTCATAGCGTGAACCAGTTCTTC.

The chain uses TRBV5-6 and TRBJ2-7, with D hard to call. The germline gives CDR1 SGHDT, CDR2 YYEEEE. The CDR3 loop spans 13 amino acids. Deletions cut 0 bases from V and 3 bases from J, with 7 bases between. The CDR3 DNA reads TGTGCCAGCAGCTTGGCCAATAGCTACGAGCAGTACTTC. Translated: CASSLANSYEQYF.